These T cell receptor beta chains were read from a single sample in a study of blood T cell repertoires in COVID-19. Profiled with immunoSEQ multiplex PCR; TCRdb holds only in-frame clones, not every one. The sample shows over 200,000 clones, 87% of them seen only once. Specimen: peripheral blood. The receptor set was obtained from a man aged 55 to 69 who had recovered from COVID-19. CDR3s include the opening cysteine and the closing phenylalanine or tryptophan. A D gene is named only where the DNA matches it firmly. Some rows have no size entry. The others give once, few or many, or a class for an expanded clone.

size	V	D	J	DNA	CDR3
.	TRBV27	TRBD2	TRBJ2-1	TGTGCCAGCAGTTCCCTGACTGCGGGGGGGCCTGAGCAGTTCTTC	CASSSLTAGGPEQFF
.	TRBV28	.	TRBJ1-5	TGTGCCAGCCTCGGTTTCAGGGCTGAAAGACAGCCCCAGCATTTT	CASLGFRAERQPQHF
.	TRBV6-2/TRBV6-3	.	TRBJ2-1	TGTGCCAGCAGTTACGCGGGGAGCTCCTACAATGAGCAGTTCTTC	CASSYAGSSYNEQFF
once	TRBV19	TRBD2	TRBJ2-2	TGTGCCAGTAAACCCCCCGGGAGGTGGGGCACCGGGGAGCTGTTTTTT	CASKPPGRWGTGELFF
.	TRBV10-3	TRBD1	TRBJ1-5	TGTGCCAGTAAGGGGGACAGGACCTTTAGCAATCAGCCCCAGCATTTT	CASKGDRTFSNQPQHF
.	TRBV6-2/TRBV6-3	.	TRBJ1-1	TGTGCCAGCAGTTACTCCTTGCGTCGGGAGTGGGACACTGAAGCTTTCTTT	CASSYSLRREWDTEAFF
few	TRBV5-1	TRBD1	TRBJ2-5	TGCGCCAGCAGCGTGGGACAGGGGGCCCGAGAGACCCAGTACTTC	CASSVGQGARETQYF
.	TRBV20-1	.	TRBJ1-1	TGCAGTGCCATACCGGGGAACGCTTTCTTT	CSAIPGNAFF
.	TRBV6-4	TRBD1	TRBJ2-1	TGTGCCAGCAGACCTACAGGGGGAAACTACAATGAGCAGTTCTTC	CASRPTGGNYNEQFF
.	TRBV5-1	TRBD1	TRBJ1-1	TGCGCCAGTCGAGCCGGGACAGGGGCTGAAGCTTTCTTT	CASRAGTGAEAFF
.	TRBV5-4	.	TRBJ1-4	TGTGCCAGCAGCCCCCTGCAGGGAGAAAAACTGTTTTTT	CASSPLQGEKLFF
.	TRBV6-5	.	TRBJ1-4	TGTGCCAGCAGTCCGTCCCCGAGGGAGAAACTGTTTTTT	CASSPSPREKLFF
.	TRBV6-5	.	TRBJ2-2	TGTGCCAGCAGCGGTCACAGTGGCACCGGGGAGCTGTTTTTT	CASSGHSGTGELFF
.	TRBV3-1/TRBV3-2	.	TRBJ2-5	TGTGCCAGCAGCCAAGGGAGTAACCGTGAGCCCCAGTACTTC	CASSQGSNREPQYF
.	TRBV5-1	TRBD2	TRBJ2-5	TGCGCCAGCAGCTCGGGACTAGCGGGACAAGAGACCCAGTACTTC	CASSSGLAGQETQYF
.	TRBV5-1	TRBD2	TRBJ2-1	TGCGCCAGCAGCTTACTAGCGATCCGCTACAATGAGCAGTTCTTC	CASSLLAIRYNEQFF
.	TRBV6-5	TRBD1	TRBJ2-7	TGTGCGACCAGGACAGGGCGCGCCTACGAGCAGTACTTC	CATRTGRAYEQYF
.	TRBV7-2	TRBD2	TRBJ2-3	TGTGCCAGCAGCTTAGCCCCCCTAGCGGGGGGCGTGGATACGCAGTATTTT	CASSLAPLAGGVDTQYF
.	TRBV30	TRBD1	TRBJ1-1	TGTGCCTGGAGTGGACAGGGGAAAGCTTTCTTT	CAWSGQGKAFF
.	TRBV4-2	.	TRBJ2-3	TGTGCCAGCAGCCAAAGGCAGGGGCCCTCTAGCACAGATACGCAGTATTTT	CASSQRQGPSSTDTQYF
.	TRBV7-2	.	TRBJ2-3	TGTGCCAGCAGCTTAGTGGGGGGGGCCTCCGATACGCAGTATTTT	CASSLVGGASDTQYF
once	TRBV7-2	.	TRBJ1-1	TGTGCCAGCAGCCCAATCCTAAAGACAGGCCGCACTGAAGCTTTCTTT	CASSPILKTGRTEAFF
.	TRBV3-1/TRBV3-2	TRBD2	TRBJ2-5	TGTGCCAGCAGCCGCCCTCGGGGGGGGAGTCGGGAGACCCAGTACTTC	CASSRPRGGSRETQYF
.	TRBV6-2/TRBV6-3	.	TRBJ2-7	TGTGCCAGCAGTTACCTTCAGTTTTCCGACAGGTCTGTCTACGAGCAGTACTTC	CASSYLQFSDRSVYEQYF
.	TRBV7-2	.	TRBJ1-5	TGTGCCAGCAGCCCCAACAGGAATCAGCCCCAGCATTTT	CASSPNRNQPQHF
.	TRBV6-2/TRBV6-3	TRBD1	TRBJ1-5	TGTGCCAGCAGTTTAACAGGGGAAAGCAATCAGCCCCAGCATTTT	CASSLTGESNQPQHF
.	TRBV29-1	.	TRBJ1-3	TGCAGCGTTGTGAAGTTACTCTCTGGAAACACCATATATTTT	CSVVKLLSGNTIYF
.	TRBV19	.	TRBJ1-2	TGTGCCAGTAGGGCAAGGGCGGACAGTGTCACCGGTGGCTACACCTTC	CASRARADSVTGGYTF